Following are 31 T cell receptor beta chains from one sample sequenced in a study of OX40 agonist ivuxolimab in advanced cancers. The protocol was immunoSEQ multiplex PCR, while the TCRdb copy is restricted to in-frame clones and leaves out a portion. Of 70,000 to 80,000 clones listed, more than 85% are singletons. This specimen consisted of CD4+ or CD8+ T cells sorted from blood, obtained in a trial of the OX40 agonist ivuxolimab. These receptors all stem from an adult with an advanced solid tumor such as melanoma, head and neck, liver or kidney cancer.

J is TRBJ1-2 and V is TRBV25-1, with 8 bases aligning to TRBD1. CDR1 is MGHDK and CDR2 is SYGVNS in the germline V gene. The CDR3 is 14 residues long. Trimming cost V 4 bases and J 4 bases; bases outside gene matches: 5. The CDR3 DNA follows: TGTGCCAGCAGTGGGACAGGGCAGGGCTATGGCTACACCTTC. Translated, it gives CASSGTGQGYGYTF.

V is TRBV18 and J is TRBJ2-1, with TRBD2 identical over 14 bases. V lost 8 bases to trimming and J lost 6 bases; unmatched junction nucleotides: 12. CDR3 length: 17 residues. CDR1 and CDR2 from the germline V gene are KGHSH and LQKENI. CDR3 sequence reads: CASAGLAGDQSSNEQFF. CDR3 DNA sequence: TGTGCCAGCGCGGGACTAGCGGGGGACCAAAGCTCCAATGAGCAGTTCTTC.

This sequence joins TRBV5-1 and TRBJ2-2; D is ambiguous. V lost 5 bases to trimming and J lost 0 bases, with 11 bases between them. Looked up from germline, CDR1 is SGHRS and CDR2 is YFSETQ. The CDR3 is made up of 15 amino acids. In nucleotides, the CDR3 is TGCGCCAGCAGTCGCGACATAGCGAACACCGGGGAGCTGTTTTTT. Protein product: CASSRDIANTGELFF.

The genes are TRBV6-5 and TRBJ1-1; maybe TRBD1 (5 bases). The ends were cut back, 0 bases at V and 11 bases at J, with 19 bases in the middle. This CDR3 is 15 amino acids long. Germline-derived CDR1 and CDR2 are MNHEY and SVGAGI. The CDR3 DNA is TGTGCCAGCAGTTACTCAGTCGGTAAACTCCGGGGGGCTTTCTTT. Its protein is CASSYSVGKLRGAFF.

The rearrangement links TRBV5-1 to TRBJ2-7, with TRBD1 as a possible D gene (6 bases). Germline V gives CDR1 SGHRS, CDR2 YFSETQ. The ends were cut back, 4 bases at V and 5 bases at J, with 16 bases in the middle. The CDR3 covers 14 residues. CDR3 sequence: CASSEQGSIDEQYF. The CDR3 DNA reads TGCGCCAGCAGCGAACAGGGAAGCATAGACGAGCAGTACTTC.

As concerns this clone: Sequence at one end of the junction differs from germline and may be a read error. This chain links TRBV5-4 with TRBJ2-3; tentatively, D is TRBD2 (6 bases). The CDR3 is 17 amino acids. Germline CDR1 and CDR2: SGHNT and YYREEE (reference sequence). CDR3 region: CASKLERVTSGGDTQYF. In DNA form, the CDR3 reads TGTGCCAGCAAACTGGAGCGCGTGACTAGTGGGGGAGATACGCAGTATTTC.

The chain carries TRBV18 and TRBJ1-5; D is perhaps TRBD1 (6 bases). The CDR3 is 14 amino acids. CDR1 KGHSH and CDR2 LQKENI come from the germline V gene. V lost 2 bases and J lost 8, with 13 bases in between. The CDR3 DNA is TGTGCCAGCTCACCAGGGGGCGGGACGGAGCCCCAGCATTTT. It codes for CASSPGGGTEPQHF.

In its sample, this clone was seen once. V gene TRBV19 combines with J gene TRBJ1-5, with D perhaps TRBD1 (5 bases). CDR1 and CDR2 (germline): LNHDA, SQIVND (reference sequence). This CDR3 region has 14 residues. V was pared by 6 bases and J by 6 bases, with 15 bases between. The CDR3 sequence: CASSDGGAGQPQHF. CDR3 bases: TGTGCCAGTAGCGACGGGGGAGCAGGTCAGCCCCAGCATTTT.

This chain links TRBV6-6 with TRBJ2-7, with D uncertain. The germline V gene encodes CDR1 MNHNY and CDR2 SVGAGI (reference sequence). V was clipped by 6 bases and J by 4 bases, with 13 bases between them. The CDR3 consists of 13 residues. In DNA form, the CDR3 reads TGTGCCAGCAGCCTCGAACTCCAATACGAGCAGTACTTC. This gives the protein CASSLELQYEQYF.

This chain connects TRBV18 to TRBJ2-7; 8 bases fit TRBD2. Unmatched junction bases numbered 1, after V lost 3 bases and J lost 0 bases. Per germline, CDR1 KGHSH and CDR2 LQKENI. The CDR3 has 14 residues. The CDR3 reads CASSPGTSSYEQYF. Here the CDR3 DNA reads TGTGCCAGCTCACCTGGGACTAGCTCCTACGAGCAGTACTTC.

The chain is built from TRBV19 and TRBJ2-1, with TRBD2 matching 8 bases. V dropped 5 bases and J dropped 4; count of bases not matched to a gene: 7. Germline CDR1 is LNHDA and CDR2 is SQIVND (reference sequence). The CDR3 length is 15 residues. DNA for the CDR3: TGTGCCAGTAGTTATATAGCGGGGAATTACAATGAGCAGTTCTTC. It translates to CASSYIAGNYNEQFF.

This chain connects TRBV29-1 to TRBJ2-6, with a weak D call TRBD1 (5 bases). The CDR3 has 15 amino acids. Germline V gives CDR1 SQVTM, CDR2 ANQGSEA. The V end lost 5 bases, the J end lost 1 base, and 12 bases lay between the germline ends. Written as DNA, the CDR3 is TGCAGCGTTATACAGGCAAGGTCTGGGGCCAACGTCCTGACTTTC. It translates to CSVIQARSGANVLTF.

V and J are TRBV5-6 and TRBJ2-3; the D gene is possibly TRBD2 (6 bases). The CDR3 contains 16 residues. The germline V and J ends were trimmed by 3 bases and 4 bases, with 18 bases remaining between them. Germline V CDR1 and CDR2: SGHDT, YYEEEE. The CDR3 nucleotides read TGTGCCAGCAGCTCCGACCGCGGACTAAGACCAGATACGCAGTATTTT. It translates to CASSSDRGLRPDTQYF.

This clone was detected only once. The V gene is TRBV13, the J gene TRBJ1-5; unclear D gene. Germline V lookup: CDR1 PRHDT, CDR2 FYEKMQ (reference sequence). The ends were cut back, 3 bases at V and 4 bases at J, with 7 bases in the middle. This CDR3 spans 13 amino acids. CDR3 in DNA: TGTGCCAGCAGCTTCGGGGAAAATCAGCCCCAGCATTTT. It encodes CASSFGENQPQHF.

This clone came up once. The rearrangement links TRBV27 to TRBJ1-5; the match to TRBD1 covers 9 bases. Germline V lookup: CDR1 MNHEY, CDR2 SMNVEV (reference sequence). The CDR3 runs to 17 residues. The ends lost 3 bases at V and 1 base at J; junction bases unmatched: 7. The CDR3 region has the DNA TGTGCCAGCAGTTTTCTAAGGACAGGGGCGAGCAATCAGCCCCAGCATTTT. This gives the protein CASSFLRTGASNQPQHF.

V gene TRBV6-5 combines with J gene TRBJ1-5; 7 bases align to TRBD1. Germline trimming cut 6 bases from V and 5 bases from J; bases unmatched to any gene: 7. The CDR3 consists of 14 residues. Germline lookup yields CDR1 MNHEY and CDR2 SVGAGI. CDR3 loop: CASRRQGRHQPQHF. Written as DNA, the CDR3 is TGTGCCAGCAGACGACAGGGTCGCCATCAGCCCCAGCATTTT.

The genes are TRBV5-4 and TRBJ1-5; TRBD1 matches 9 bases. The V gene end was trimmed by 5 bases and the J gene end by 3 bases; junction bases not matched to a gene: 6. The CDR3 length is 15 residues. CDR1 and CDR2 (germline): SGHNT, YYREEE (reference sequence). This CDR3 reads CASSTGTGNNQPQHF. The CDR3 DNA reads TGTGCCAGCAGTACCGGGACAGGGAACAATCAGCCCCAGCATTTT.

V usage is TRBV6-5 and J usage is TRBJ2-7; 9 bases are a match to TRBD1. CDR1 and CDR2 (germline): MNHEY, SVGAGI. The length of the CDR3 is 15 residues. The V and J ends lost 6 bases and 4 bases, in that order; junction bases with no gene match: 10. In nucleotides, the CDR3 is TGTGCCAGCAGCTCCCCGGGACAGGGAGTTTACGAGCAGTACTTC. Amino acid sequence: CASSSPGQGVYEQYF.

The rearrangement joins TRBV7-8 to TRBJ2-2; maybe TRBD2 (6 bases). Looked up from germline, CDR1 is SGHVS and CDR2 is FQNEAQ. This CDR3 has 17 amino acids. Trimming removed 4 bases at V and 6 bases at J, with 21 bases between. The CDR3 protein is CASSSAGLSRRAGELFF. CDR3 nucleotides: TGTGCCAGCAGCTCGGCCGGACTCTCGAGGAGGGCCGGGGAGCTGTTTTTT.

The J gene is TRBJ2-2, the V gene TRBV11-2; D remains unclear. This CDR3 is built from 13 residues. CDR1 is SGHAT, CDR2 FQNNGV, per germline. V lost 3 bases to trimming and J lost 9 bases, with 11 bases between them. The chain's CDR3 is CASSLAVTRELFF. The CDR3 DNA reads TGTGCCAGCAGCTTGGCGGTTACCCGGGAGCTGTTTTTT. The variable domain in full, completed from reference TRBV11-2 and TRBJ2-2, reads EAGVAQSPRYKIIEKRQSVAFWCNPISGHATLYWYQQILGQGPKLLIQFQNNGVVDDSQLPKDRFSAERLKGVDSTLKIQPAKLEDSAVYLCASSLAVTRELFFGEGSRLTVL.

The chain carries TRBV19 and TRBJ1-5; D might be TRBD1 (6 bases). V gave up 7 bases and J gave up 6 bases, with 19 bases separating them. CDR1 and CDR2 from the germline V gene are LNHDA and SQIVND (reference sequence). CDR3 length equals 15 residues. The chain's CDR3 is CASTPFGGLGQPQHF. The DNA for the CDR3 is TGTGCCAGTACCCCTTTTGGGGGGCTAGGTCAGCCCCAGCATTTT.

The gene calls are TRBV5-1 and TRBJ1-4, with D perhaps matching TRBD1 (6 bases). The V gene's germline CDR1 is SGHRS and CDR2 YFSETQ. CDR3 length equals 15 residues. V dropped 4 bases and J dropped 3 bases, with 13 bases sitting between them. DNA of the CDR3: TGCGCCAGCAGCGATACGGGGACATCTAATGAAAAACTGTTTTTT. This translates into CASSDTGTSNEKLFF.

The chain couples TRBV27 to TRBJ1-4; D gene uncertain. Trimming removed 2 bases at V and 8 bases at J, with 15 bases between. Germline assignment: CDR1 MNHEY and CDR2 SMNVEV (reference sequence). There are 15 residues in the CDR3. The CDR3 nucleotides read TGTGCCAGCAGTTTACTTCCACGGGGTCCGGAAAAACTGTTTTTT. This encodes CASSLLPRGPEKLFF.

The chain couples TRBV9 to TRBJ2-1; TRBD2 aligns across 7 bases. Looked up from germline, CDR1 is SGDLS and CDR2 is YYNGEE. The CDR3 runs to 14 residues. With V trimmed by 3 bases and J by 2 bases, 2 bases remained unmatched. The CDR3 region has the DNA TGTGCCAGCAGCGGGGGAGGGCCCTACAATGAGCAGTTCTTC. It yields the protein CASSGGGPYNEQFF.

The chain uses TRBV10-1 and TRBJ2-1, with 9 bases matching TRBD1. Germline lookup yields CDR1 WNHNN and CDR2 SYGVQD (reference sequence). Trimming at V came to 3 bases and at J to 4 bases, leaving 4 bases not matched to a gene. This CDR3 is built from 15 residues. The CDR3 nucleotides read TGCGCCAGCAGTGAAGGCGGGACAGGGTACAATGAGCAGTTCTTC. This codes for CASSEGGTGYNEQFF.

The J gene is TRBJ2-7, the V gene TRBV7-2; tentative D call: TRBD2 (5 bases). Germline assignment: CDR1 SGHTA and CDR2 FQGNSA. This CDR3 spans 14 amino acids. Trimming stripped 5 bases from V and 0 bases from J, with 11 bases between. CDR3 sequence (DNA): TGTGCCAGCAGCAAACGACGGGACTCCTACGAGCAGTACTTC. Its protein product is CASSKRRDSYEQYF.

This chain connects TRBV10-3 to TRBJ2-1; D is perhaps TRBD1 or TRBD2 (5 bases each). Germline values: CDR1 ENHRY, CDR2 SYGVKD. Deletions cut 8 bases from V and 7 bases from J, with 15 bases between. The CDR3 runs to 13 residues. CDR3 coding DNA: TGTGCCATCTTGGGGGAAACAGTAAATGAGCAGTTCTTC. Its protein is CAILGETVNEQFF.

This sequence joins TRBV18 and TRBJ2-1; the D is unclear. The CDR3 has 15 amino acids. The germline V gene encodes CDR1 KGHSH and CDR2 LQKENI. V lost 0 bases to trimming and J lost 2 bases, with 8 bases between them. CDR3 sequence reads: CASSPPPRTYNEQFF. CDR3 DNA: TGTGCCAGCTCACCACCGCCCAGGACCTACAATGAGCAGTTCTTC.

This clone showed up just once. The chain recombines TRBV18 with TRBJ2-7; maybe TRBD2 (6 bases). The V gene's germline CDR1 is KGHSH and CDR2 LQKENI. The CDR3 extends over 14 amino acids. Between the trimmed V and J ends, which lost 3 bases and 4 bases, there was a span of 13 bases. CDR3 region: CASSPSREIYEQYF. DNA of the CDR3: TGTGCCAGCTCACCTTCCCGGGAGATTTACGAGCAGTACTTC.

This clone came up once. This chain uses TRBV10-1 with TRBJ2-1; tentatively, D is TRBD1 or TRBD2 (5 bases each). Germline CDR1 reads WNHNN; CDR2 reads SYGVQD (reference sequence). This CDR3 is built from 11 residues. The germline V and J ends were trimmed by 8 bases and 7 bases, with 9 bases remaining between them. The CDR3 loop reads CASGTFNEQFF. As DNA, the CDR3 is TGCGCCAGCGGGACCTTTAATGAGCAGTTCTTC.

The chain employs TRBV6-1 and TRBJ1-1; unclear D gene. Germline assignment: CDR1 MNHNS and CDR2 SASEGT. This CDR3 has 13 residues. Trimming stripped 6 bases from V and 7 bases from J, with 15 bases between. The CDR3 DNA is TGTGCCAGCAGCTGGACGATTTCCGGTGAAGCTTTCTTT. As protein: CASSWTISGEAFF.